This passage covers 11 T cell receptor beta chains from one sample sequenced in a study of human T cells and chemical hapten exposure. Described time point: pre-sensitization, week 0. The treatment denotes: therapeutic diphenylcyclopropenone sensitization with weekly scalp DPC. Using its own MiXCR run on the RACE reads, TCRdb lists one record per CDR3 protein. The data contain approximately 400,000 distinct CDR3 sequences, more than 4.5% of them singletons. The material sequenced was whole blood, taken in connection with sensitization to the hapten diphenylcyclopropenone (DPC). These receptors were obtained from a woman in her fifties or sixties with alopecia areata. Some clones in this sample may be carry-over from other donors' samples.

The chain uses TRBV5-1 and TRBJ1-3; D is possibly TRBD1 (5 bases). Germline CDR1 SGHRS, CDR2 YFSETQ. Trimming stripped 4 bases from V and 4 bases from J, with 18 bases between. This CDR3 spans 16 amino acids. The CDR3 sequence is CASSAPVGPNGNTIYF. In DNA, the CDR3 is TGCGCCAGCAGCGCCCCCGTGGGACCAAACGGAAACACCATATATTTT.

This clonotype was picked up many times. The chain couples TRBV29-1 to TRBJ2-3, with 7 bases that match TRBD2. Germline V CDR1 and CDR2: SQVTM, ANQGSEA. This CDR3 spans 14 amino acids. V dropped 6 bases and J dropped 1; count of bases not matched to a gene: 7. CDR3 sequence reads: CSVDAGERTDTQYF. DNA of the CDR3: TGCAGCGTGGATGCGGGGGAGCGCACAGATACGCAGTATTTT.

This clonotype was detected ten times or more. This rearrangement joins TRBV24-1 to TRBJ2-1; D remains ambiguous. Germline values: CDR1 KGHDR, CDR2 SFDVKD. This CDR3 region has 13 residues. Deletions cut 9 bases from V and 7 bases from J, with 15 bases between. CDR3 nucleotides: TGTGCCACCGCACCCCGGGCGGAGAATGAGCAGTTCTTC. It yields the protein CATAPRAENEQFF.

In its sample, this clonotype was seen many times. The V and J genes are TRBV9 and TRBJ2-7; D uncertain. CDR1 is SGDLS, CDR2 YYNGEE, per germline. Trimming pared 0 bases from V and 0 bases from J, leaving 7 bases between. CDR3 length: 14 amino acids. Here the CDR3 DNA reads TGTGCCAGCAGCGTAGCTACGACCTCCTACGAGCAGTACTTC. Amino acids: CASSVATTSYEQYF.

There are many counts of this clonotype. This sequence joins TRBV29-1 and TRBJ1-1; possible D gene TRBD1, 6 bases. The CDR3 spans 14 residues. V shed 5 bases and J shed 1 base, with 14 bases lying between them. Germline CDR1 reads SQVTM; CDR2 reads ANQGSEA. CDR3 loop: CSVHTGIRNTEAFF. The CDR3 DNA reads as TGCAGCGTTCACACAGGGATTAGGAACACTGAAGCTTTCTTT.

On this clonotype: Here the CDR3 omits its conserved ending phenylalanine or tryptophan, so a read error is the likely source. This chain connects TRBV7-9 to TRBJ1-6; D gene uncertain. Germline values: CDR1 SEHNR, CDR2 FQNEAQ (reference sequence). The CDR3 is 15 amino acids. V shed 4 bases and J shed 7 bases, with 14 bases lying between them. This CDR3 is CASSSRPGPNSPLHY. CDR3 DNA: TGTGCCAGCAGCTCCCGCCCGGGCCCCAATTCACCCCTCCACTAT.

Ten or more counts support this clonotype. V gene TRBV5-1 combines with J gene TRBJ2-7; 10 bases are shared with TRBD2. V gave up 0 bases and J gave up 3 bases; unmatched junction bases: 3. CDR3 size: 15 residues. Germline CDR1 reads SGHRS; CDR2 reads YFSETQ. The CDR3: CASSLAASGGYEQYF. CDR3 nucleotide sequence: TGCGCCAGCAGCTTGGCAGCTAGCGGGGGCTACGAGCAGTACTTC.

This clonotype has at least ten counts. V and J are TRBV7-2 and TRBJ2-1; perhaps TRBD2 as D (6 bases). Germline CDR1 is SGHTA and CDR2 is FQGNSA. The CDR3 is 14 residues long. V dropped 5 bases and J dropped 7 bases, with 15 bases sitting between them. The chain's CDR3 is CASSRQYGGNEQFF. CDR3 sequence (DNA): TGTGCCAGCAGCCGACAGTACGGAGGGAATGAGCAGTTCTTC.

This clonotype was observed a few times. The rearrangement joins TRBV7-9 to TRBJ2-3; TRBD2 might be the D (6 bases). Germline CDR1 is SEHNR and CDR2 is FQNEAQ (reference sequence). There are 17 residues in the CDR3. Trimming stripped 6 bases from V and 2 bases from J, with 21 bases between. The CDR3 coding sequence is TGTGCCAGCAGGAAAAGACGCGCGGGATCCTTCACAGATACGCAGTATTTT. It translates to CASRKRRAGSFTDTQYF.

This clonotype appeared a few times. The chain recombines TRBV29-1 with TRBJ1-2; 12 bases map to TRBD1. This CDR3 is 14 amino acids long. Germline V lookup: CDR1 SQVTM, CDR2 ANQGSEA. Trimming took 3 bases from V and 8 from J; bases not matched to a gene: 7. Written as DNA, the CDR3 is TGCAGCGTTGACGGGACAGGGGGCTACTGGGGCTACACCTTC. Its protein is CSVDGTGGYWGYTF.

In its sample, this clonotype was seen many times. The chain uses TRBV10-3 and TRBJ2-7; a weak D match, TRBD1 (5 bases). The CDR3 length is 11 residues. Germline CDR1 and CDR2: ENHRY and SYGVKD. V lost 3 bases, J lost 9 bases, and 9 bases lay in between. The CDR3 protein is CAISDGQGQYF. The CDR3 region has the DNA TGTGCCATCAGTGACGGGCAGGGGCAGTACTTC.